This record concerns one T cell receptor (beta chain) sequence. The antigen remains undetermined. This specimen comes from a study of T cell responses to AZD1222 COVID-19 vaccine. General study points: Females made up more of the donors, who were largely white British, and clonal diversity may have come out too low. Among vaccine-associated CD4 TCRs, coverage spanned spike, with dominance at 160-218 and 743-854. Repertoires in all cases were sampled only once the peak T cell response had passed.

Here immunoSEQ multiplex PCR was the method, and the copy in TCRdb shows in-frame clones only, minus some. The sample includes 130,000 or so clones, 80% to 95% of them seen just once. The CDR3 extends over 18 amino acids. Germline-derived CDR1 and CDR2 are LNHDA and SQIVND (reference sequence). The junction had 14 bases not matched to a gene; V was cut back by 5 bases and J by 4 bases. This chain connects TRBV19 to TRBJ1-1; 12 bases map to TRBD1. Material: peripheral blood, obtained on day 0 of AZD1222 vaccination. This TCR derives from an adult in good health. CDR3 loop: CASSARRDRGRLATEAFF. For the CDR3, the DNA is TGTGCCAGTAGTGCCCGCCGGGACAGGGGGCGCTTAGCCACTGAAGCTTTCTTT.